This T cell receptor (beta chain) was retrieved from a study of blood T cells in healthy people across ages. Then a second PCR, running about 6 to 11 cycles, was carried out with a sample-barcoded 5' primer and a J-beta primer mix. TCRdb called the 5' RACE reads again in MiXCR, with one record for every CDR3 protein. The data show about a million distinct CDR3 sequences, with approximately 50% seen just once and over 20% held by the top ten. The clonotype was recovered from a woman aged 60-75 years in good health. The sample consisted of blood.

CDR3 sequence: CASSLTGPPYGYTF. In nucleotides, the CDR3 is TGTGCCAGCAGTTTAACGGGGCCCCCTTATGGCTACACCTTC. The rearrangement joins TRBV28 to TRBJ1-2; D possibly corresponds to TRBD1 (5 bases). The germline gives CDR1 MDHEN, CDR2 SYDVKM. Trimming stripped 2 bases from V and 5 bases from J, with 12 bases between. The CDR3 is 14 residues long.